What follows describes a single TCR beta chain. The CDR3 sequence is 14 residues long. In germline, CDR1 is PRHDT, CDR2 FYEKMQ (reference sequence). V lost 5 bases to trimming and J lost 5 bases; unmatched junction nucleotides: 7. Profiled with immunoSEQ multiplex PCR; TCRdb holds only in-frame clones, not every one. Of roughly 40,000 clones in the sample, roughly nine tenths are singletons; the top ten hold roughly 7.7%. This specimen belongs to a study of T cell changes during pregnancy in multiple sclerosis. The TCR originated in a female donor with multiple sclerosis, enrolled in a pregnancy study. V is TRBV13 and J is TRBJ2-5, with TRBD2 identical over 8 bases. This specimen was CD8+ T cells from peripheral blood mononuclear cells, taken before pregnancy. As DNA, the CDR3 is TGTGCCAGCAGCCCAGGGACTAGGTGGGAGACCCAGTACTTC. It is translated as CASSPGTRWETQYF.